This TCR beta chain was obtained from a study of T cells in Graves' hyperthyroidism and ophthalmopathy. Researchers amplified the TCR beta CDR3 regions from RNA transcripts. The HTBI set primed first-round TCR CDR3 RT-PCR. MiXCR was run by TCRdb on the multiplex PCR reads, yielding one entry per CDR3 protein. The sample lists roughly 500,000 distinct CDR3 sequences, under 60% occurring once. This clonotype was sampled from an adult woman with Graves' disease, either hyperthyroidism or ophthalmopathy (not recorded which). The sequencing input was peripheral blood or thyroid tissue (not recorded which).

The CDR3 loop reads CASSTSVGDSNQPQHF. The CDR3 nucleotides are TGTGCCAGTAGTACCAGTGTTGGGGACAGCAATCAGCCCCAGCATTTT. This chain uses TRBV19 with TRBJ1-5, with a possible D match to TRBD1 (5 bases). The CDR3 contains 16 residues. Germline V gene lookup returns CDR1 LNHDA and CDR2 SQIVND (reference sequence). V dropped 4 bases and J dropped 1 base, with 14 bases sitting between them.